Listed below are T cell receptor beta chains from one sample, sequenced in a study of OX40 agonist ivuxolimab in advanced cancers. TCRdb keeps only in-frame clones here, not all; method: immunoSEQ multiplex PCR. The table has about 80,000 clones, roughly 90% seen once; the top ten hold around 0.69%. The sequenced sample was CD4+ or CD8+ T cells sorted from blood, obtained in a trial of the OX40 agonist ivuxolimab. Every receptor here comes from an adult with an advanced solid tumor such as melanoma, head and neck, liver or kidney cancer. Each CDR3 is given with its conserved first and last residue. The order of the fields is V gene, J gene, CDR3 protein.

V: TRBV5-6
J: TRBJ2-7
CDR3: CASSLSTYEQYF

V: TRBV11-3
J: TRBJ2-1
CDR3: CASSFGAGGVRNEQFF

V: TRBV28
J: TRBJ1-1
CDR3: CASSDKFRGRTEAFF

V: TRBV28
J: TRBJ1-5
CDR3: CASRIDRPEQPQHF

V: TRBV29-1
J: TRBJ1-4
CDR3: CSVDVGSDEKLFF

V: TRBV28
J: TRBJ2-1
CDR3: CASRTDNNEQFF

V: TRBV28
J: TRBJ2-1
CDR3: CASSFLAGGFHEQFF

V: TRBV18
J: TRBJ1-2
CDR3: CASSPTGGGYTF

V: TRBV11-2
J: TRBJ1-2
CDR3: CASSPDTNYGYTF

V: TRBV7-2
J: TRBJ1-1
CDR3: CASSRKAAMNTEAFF

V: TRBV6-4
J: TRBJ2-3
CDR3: CASSEAGTGTDTQYF

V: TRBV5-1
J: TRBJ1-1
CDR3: CASSQNRDATEAFF

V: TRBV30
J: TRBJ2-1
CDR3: CAWTATSGRGQQFF

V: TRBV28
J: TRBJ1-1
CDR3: CASSSRVPTEAFF

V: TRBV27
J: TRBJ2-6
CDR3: CASSHRGGANVLTF

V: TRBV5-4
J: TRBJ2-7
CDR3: CASSLGHGGYEQYF

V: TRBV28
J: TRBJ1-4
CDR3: CASSLSGSNEKLFF

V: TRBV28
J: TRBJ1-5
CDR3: CASRREGISNQPQHF

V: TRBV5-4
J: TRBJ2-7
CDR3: CASSYRDSYEQYF

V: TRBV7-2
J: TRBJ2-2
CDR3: CASSPPGLAGGSTGELFF

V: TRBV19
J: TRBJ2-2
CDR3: CASSRPKTGSNTGELFF

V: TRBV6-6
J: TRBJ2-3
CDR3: CASSDPGQKDTQYF

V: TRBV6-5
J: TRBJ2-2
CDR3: CASSYSDRGELFF

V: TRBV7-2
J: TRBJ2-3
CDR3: CASSSQPSGSTDTQYF

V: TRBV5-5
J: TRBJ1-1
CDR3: CASRWGEPLNTEAFF

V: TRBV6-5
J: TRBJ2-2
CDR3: CASSYSTGNTGELFF

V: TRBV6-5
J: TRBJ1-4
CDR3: CASSRQGNEKLFF

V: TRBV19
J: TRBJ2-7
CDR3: CASMGLAGGINEQYF

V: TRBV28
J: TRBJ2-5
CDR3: CASSSFVRETQYF

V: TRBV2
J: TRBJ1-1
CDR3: CASRGQGARTFF

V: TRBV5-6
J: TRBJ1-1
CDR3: CASSFRNTEAFF